These T cell receptor beta chains were read from a single sample in a study of shared clonotypes between healthy human individuals. Data came from immunoSEQ multiplex PCR; TCRdb stores just in-frame clones and leaves some out. The sample contains around 2,000,000 clones, approximately 94% of which appear only once. The sample comprised naive CD8+ T cells sorted from blood. These receptors originate from a man between 18 and 35 years old in good health. CDR3s include the opening cysteine and the closing phenylalanine or tryptophan. Fields, in order: CDR3 length, D gene, V gene, clone size, J gene, CDR3 protein, CDR3 DNA. A D gene is named only where the DNA matches it firmly. Clone size is shown for a subset of rows, as once, few, many or a class of expanded clone.

>13|-|TRBV2|-|TRBJ2-7
CASRDSSDYEQYF
TGTGCCAGCAGGGACAGTTCCGATTACGAGCAGTACTTC
>14|TRBD2|TRBV5-6|-|TRBJ2-7
CASSLGLAPYEQYF
TGTGCCAGCAGCTTGGGACTAGCGCCCTACGAGCAGTACTTC
>12|-|TRBV5-4|-|TRBJ1-1
CASRSGAYEAFF
TGTGCCAGCAGATCCGGGGCTTATGAAGCTTTCTTT
>16|TRBD2|TRBV7-7|-|TRBJ2-1
CASSPLSGYSYNEQFF
TGTGCTAGCAGCCCCCTTAGCGGGTACTCCTACAATGAGCAGTTCTTC
>15|TRBD1|TRBV30|-|TRBJ1-5
CAWSKTGQNNQPQHF
TGTGCCTGGAGTAAGACAGGGCAGAACAATCAGCCCCAGCATTTT
>8|-|TRBV4-3|-|TRBJ1-2
CASSPYTF
TGCGCCAGCTCGCCCTACACCTTC
>16|-|TRBV7-6|-|TRBJ1-6
CASSQQPGGGGSALHF
TGTGCCAGCAGTCAACAACCGGGAGGCGGCGGTTCGGCCCTCCACTTT
>15|-|TRBV28|-|TRBJ2-7
CASSLIQGKGYEQYF
TGTGCCAGCAGTCTGATTCAGGGGAAAGGCTACGAGCAGTACTTC
>14|-|TRBV7-2|-|TRBJ2-7
CASSIGGGPYEQYF
TGTGCCAGCAGTATAGGTGGGGGGCCCTACGAGCAGTACTTC
>15|TRBD2|TRBV9|-|TRBJ2-1
CASSAGGGFYNEQFF
TGTGCCAGCAGCGCCGGCGGGGGATTCTACAATGAGCAGTTCTTC
>13|-|TRBV7-6|-|TRBJ1-5
CASSLEGGGPQHF
TGTGCCAGCAGCTTAGAGGGGGGGGGCCCCCAGCATTTT
>13|-|TRBV11-3|-|TRBJ2-3
CASSLDFEDTQYF
TGTGCCAGCAGCTTAGACTTCGAAGATACGCAGTATTTT
>12|TRBD2|TRBV9|-|TRBJ2-1
CASSDGTRGVLF
TGTGCCAGCAGCGACGGGACTAGAGGGGTCCTCTTC
>12|-|TRBV6-5|-|TRBJ2-3
CASSPGTDTQYF
TGTGCCAGCAGTCCCGGGACAGATACGCAGTATTTT
>13|-|TRBV12-1|-|TRBJ2-7
CASSQYWSYEQYF
TGTGCCAGCAGCCAGTACTGGAGTTACGAGCAGTACTTC
>19|TRBD2|TRBV7-6|once|TRBJ2-7
CASSLGGVVGLAGIYEQYF
TGTGCCAGCAGCTTAGGGGGAGTAGTGGGACTAGCGGGTATCTACGAGCAGTACTTC
>16|TRBD2|TRBV13|-|TRBJ2-3
CASSGRLAGATDTQYF
TGTGCCAGCAGCGGACGACTAGCGGGAGCCACAGATACGCAGTATTTT
>12|-|TRBV6-6|-|TRBJ2-7
CASSYSSYEQYF
TGTGCCAGCAGTTACTCGAGTTACGAGCAGTACTTC
>15|TRBD1|TRBV29-1|-|TRBJ2-7
CSVEEVGGNVYEQYF
TGCAGCGTTGAAGAGGTAGGGGGCAATGTCTACGAGCAGTACTTC
>16|TRBD1|TRBV27|-|TRBJ2-5
CASSIVGVQGEETQYF
TGTGCCAGCAGCATAGTGGGGGTACAGGGGGAAGAGACCCAGTACTTC
>14|-|TRBV25-1|-|TRBJ2-5
CASSPRQAPETQYF
TGTGCCAGCAGTCCTCGACAGGCCCCGGAGACCCAGTACTTC
>16|TRBD1|TRBV28|-|TRBJ2-2
CASSFGQGGPTGELFF
TGTGCCAGCAGTTTCGGACAGGGAGGACCCACCGGGGAGCTGTTTTTT
>14|-|TRBV27|-|TRBJ1-5
CASRTSGAGQPQHF
TGTGCCAGCAGAACGTCAGGGGCAGGTCAGCCCCAGCATTTT
>17|TRBD1|TRBV16|-|TRBJ1-1
CASSHSLGQPRHTEAFF
TGTGCCAGCAGCCATTCCTTGGGACAGCCCCGGCACACTGAAGCTTTCTTT
>15|TRBD1|TRBV4-1|once|TRBJ2-7
CASSQGTGFPYEQYF
TGCGCCAGCAGCCAAGGGACAGGTTTCCCCTACGAGCAGTACTTC
>12|-|TRBV27|-|TRBJ1-6
CASSFSNSPLHF
TGTGCCAGCAGTTTTAGTAATTCACCCCTCCACTTT
>15|-|TRBV5-6|-|TRBJ2-2
CASSLEGKYRGELFF
TGTGCCAGCAGCTTGGAGGGAAAGTACAGGGGGGAGCTGTTTTTT